A selection of T cell receptor beta chains follows, all from one sample in a study of T cells in Graves' hyperthyroidism and ophthalmopathy. TCRdb analysed the multiplex PCR reads with MiXCR anew, one entry per CDR3 protein. This table has 530,000 or so distinct CDR3 sequences, about 43% appearing once. Sequences were obtained from peripheral blood or thyroid tissue (not recorded which). The receptor source for this set is a woman under 30 with Graves' hyperthyroidism. Both conserved end residues are part of each CDR3. The order of the fields is V gene, D gene, J gene, clone size, CDR3 DNA, CDR3 protein. The D gene is left open where the match is weak. Not every row has a clone size; where given, it reads once, few, many or a size class.

v_call: TRBV20-1; d_call: NA; j_call: TRBJ2-7; clone_size: NA; cdr3_nt: TGCAGTGCTAAAATAACAGGGAAATCCTACGAGCAGTACTTC; cdr3_aa: CSAKITGKSYEQYF
v_call: TRBV29-1; d_call: NA; j_call: TRBJ2-7; clone_size: NA; cdr3_nt: TGCAGCTTCTCTAGAGGGGAGCAGTACTTC; cdr3_aa: CSFSRGEQYF
v_call: TRBV7-9; d_call: TRBD1; j_call: TRBJ1-4; clone_size: few; cdr3_nt: TGTGCCAGCAGCCCGGGACAGTCTAATGAAAAACTGTTTTTT; cdr3_aa: CASSPGQSNEKLFF
v_call: TRBV12-3/TRBV12-4; d_call: NA; j_call: TRBJ1-4; clone_size: few; cdr3_nt: TGTGCCAGCAGCCATCCGAATAGCTGGGGTGAAAAACTGTTTTTT; cdr3_aa: CASSHPNSWGEKLFF
v_call: TRBV7-2; d_call: NA; j_call: TRBJ2-7; clone_size: NA; cdr3_nt: TGTGCCAGCAGCACTTGGACCGGGAGAAACTACGAGCAGTACTTC; cdr3_aa: CASSTWTGRNYEQYF
v_call: TRBV5-5; d_call: TRBD1; j_call: TRBJ1-3; clone_size: NA; cdr3_nt: TGTGCCAGCAGCTCGGGACAGCCGAACACTGAAGCTGGAAACACCATATATTTT; cdr3_aa: CASSSGQPNTEAGNTIYF
v_call: TRBV7-2; d_call: NA; j_call: TRBJ1-5; clone_size: many; cdr3_nt: TGTGCCAGCAGCTTAGGTCAAGCTAGCAATCAGCCCCAGCATTTT; cdr3_aa: CASSLGQASNQPQHF
v_call: TRBV12-3/TRBV12-4; d_call: NA; j_call: TRBJ2-7; clone_size: many; cdr3_nt: TGTGCCAGCACCACAAGGAGGGAGAAAGGAGAGCAGTACTTC; cdr3_aa: CASTTRREKGEQYF
v_call: TRBV24-1; d_call: NA; j_call: TRBJ1-4; clone_size: NA; cdr3_nt: TGTGCCACCGGAAGCTCTAATGAAAAACTGTTTTTT; cdr3_aa: CATGSSNEKLFF
v_call: TRBV9; d_call: NA; j_call: TRBJ1-6; clone_size: NA; cdr3_nt: TGTGCCAGCAGCGCGGGACACCCATATAATTCACCCCTCCACTTT; cdr3_aa: CASSAGHPYNSPLHF
v_call: TRBV2; d_call: NA; j_call: TRBJ2-3; clone_size: few; cdr3_nt: TGTGCCAGCAGTGAAGGGGGAACGCAGTATTTT; cdr3_aa: CASSEGGTQYF
v_call: TRBV9; d_call: NA; j_call: TRBJ2-2; clone_size: NA; cdr3_nt: TGTGCCAGCAGCCATCTAAGCGATACCCTGAACACCGGGGAGCTGTTTTTT; cdr3_aa: CASSHLSDTLNTGELFF
v_call: TRBV4-3; d_call: NA; j_call: TRBJ1-2; clone_size: many; cdr3_nt: TGCGCCAGCAGCCAAGGGACATCGCTGCGCTATGGCTACACCTTC; cdr3_aa: CASSQGTSLRYGYTF
v_call: TRBV10-3; d_call: TRBD1; j_call: TRBJ1-6; clone_size: NA; cdr3_nt: TGTGCCATCAGCGCCATGACAGGGGTAGGTTCACCCCTCCACTTT; cdr3_aa: CAISAMTGVGSPLHF
v_call: TRBV9; d_call: NA; j_call: TRBJ1-2; clone_size: NA; cdr3_nt: TGTGCCAGCAGCGTTGGGGGGCAGGGCGATGGCTACACCTTC; cdr3_aa: CASSVGGQGDGYTF
v_call: TRBV12-3/TRBV12-4; d_call: TRBD1; j_call: TRBJ1-2; clone_size: NA; cdr3_nt: TGTGCCAGCAGTCTCCCGGGACAGGGGGAGAGTGGCTACACCTTC; cdr3_aa: CASSLPGQGESGYTF
v_call: TRBV5-1; d_call: TRBD2; j_call: TRBJ2-5; clone_size: NA; cdr3_nt: TGCGCCAGCAGCTTGGGCGGGAGGGCGAATAAAGGAGAGACCCAGTACTTC; cdr3_aa: CASSLGGRANKGETQYF
v_call: TRBV7-9; d_call: NA; j_call: TRBJ2-7; clone_size: NA; cdr3_nt: TGTGCCAGCAGCGCACAGGGTGGAGCGCTCGAGCAGTACTTC; cdr3_aa: CASSAQGGALEQYF
v_call: TRBV20-1; d_call: NA; j_call: TRBJ2-7; clone_size: many; cdr3_nt: TGCAGTGCTAGTCCGGGGGCGAGACACGAGCAGTACTTC; cdr3_aa: CSASPGARHEQYF
v_call: TRBV19; d_call: TRBD2; j_call: TRBJ2-3; clone_size: NA; cdr3_nt: TGTGCCAGTAGGGCTCGCGGGAGGGCCAATGAGCAGTATTTT; cdr3_aa: CASRARGRANEQYF
v_call: TRBV12-3/TRBV12-4; d_call: NA; j_call: TRBJ2-1; clone_size: NA; cdr3_nt: TGTGCCAGCGGTAGGGCCTACAATGAGCAGTTCTTC; cdr3_aa: CASGRAYNEQFF
v_call: TRBV7-6; d_call: NA; j_call: TRBJ2-7; clone_size: once; cdr3_nt: TGTGCCAGCAGCTTGCCGGCTTGGGGGGACGACAATGAGCAGTACTTC; cdr3_aa: CASSLPAWGDDNEQYF
v_call: TRBV20-1; d_call: TRBD2; j_call: TRBJ2-3; clone_size: few; cdr3_nt: TGCAGTGCTAGGAGAGCGGGAGGTAGTCCAGATACGCAGTATTTT; cdr3_aa: CSARRAGGSPDTQYF
v_call: TRBV24-1; d_call: NA; j_call: TRBJ1-4; clone_size: few; cdr3_nt: TGTGCCACCAGTGATCATCGGGACTACAATGAAAAACTGTTTTTT; cdr3_aa: CATSDHRDYNEKLFF
v_call: TRBV7-2; d_call: NA; j_call: TRBJ2-5; clone_size: many; cdr3_nt: TGTGCCAGCAGCTTAATCGGGGGAAAAGAGACCCAGTACTTC; cdr3_aa: CASSLIGGKETQYF
v_call: TRBV19; d_call: NA; j_call: TRBJ2-6; clone_size: few; cdr3_nt: TGTGCCAGTTGTATGTCAGGGGCCAACGTCCTGACTTTC; cdr3_aa: CASCMSGANVLTF
v_call: TRBV19; d_call: TRBD1; j_call: TRBJ1-5; clone_size: many; cdr3_nt: TGTGCCAGTAGTAGACAGGGTATTCCTCAGCCCCAGCATTTT; cdr3_aa: CASSRQGIPQPQHF
v_call: TRBV6-2/TRBV6-3; d_call: TRBD1; j_call: TRBJ2-2; clone_size: few; cdr3_nt: TGTGCCAGCAGCCGATGGACAGGGGAAAACACCGGGGAGCTGTTTTTT; cdr3_aa: CASSRWTGENTGELFF
v_call: TRBV20-1; d_call: TRBD1; j_call: TRBJ2-7; clone_size: many; cdr3_nt: TGCAGTGCTAAGGACAGGGTGAGCAACGAGCAGTACTTC; cdr3_aa: CSAKDRVSNEQYF
v_call: TRBV15; d_call: NA; j_call: TRBJ2-7; clone_size: NA; cdr3_nt: TGTGCCACCAGCAGTCCATGGGGTGTTGCCTACGAGCAGTACTTC; cdr3_aa: CATSSPWGVAYEQYF
v_call: TRBV13; d_call: NA; j_call: TRBJ2-7; clone_size: many; cdr3_nt: TGTGCCAGCAGCGAAAATCTATCCTACGAGCAGTACTTC; cdr3_aa: CASSENLSYEQYF
v_call: TRBV6-5; d_call: NA; j_call: TRBJ2-7; clone_size: NA; cdr3_nt: TGTGCCGGCAGTTCTCCCGACTTCACAGACTACGAGCAGTACTTC; cdr3_aa: CAGSSPDFTDYEQYF
v_call: TRBV5-5; d_call: TRBD2; j_call: TRBJ2-2; clone_size: once; cdr3_nt: TGTGCCAGCAGTACTGCGGGAGGACTGAACACCGGGGAGCTGTTTTTT; cdr3_aa: CASSTAGGLNTGELFF
v_call: TRBV7-9; d_call: TRBD2; j_call: TRBJ2-1; clone_size: few; cdr3_nt: TGTGCCAGCAGCCTCCGGGTGGCGGGAGACGATGAGCAGTTCTTC; cdr3_aa: CASSLRVAGDDEQFF
v_call: TRBV10-3; d_call: NA; j_call: TRBJ2-7; clone_size: many; cdr3_nt: TGTGCCGCAGGTAGCTACGAGCAGTACTTC; cdr3_aa: CAAGSYEQYF
v_call: TRBV6-2/TRBV6-3; d_call: TRBD1; j_call: TRBJ2-7; clone_size: many; cdr3_nt: TGTGCCAGCAGCTGGACAGGGTGGTACGAGCAGTACTTC; cdr3_aa: CASSWTGWYEQYF
v_call: TRBV6-5; d_call: TRBD1; j_call: TRBJ1-5; clone_size: many; cdr3_nt: TGTGCCAGCAGCCCCGGGACAGGGGTCAATCAGCCCCAGCATTTT; cdr3_aa: CASSPGTGVNQPQHF
v_call: TRBV12-5; d_call: TRBD1; j_call: TRBJ1-2; clone_size: many; cdr3_nt: TGTGCTAGTGGATGGACAGGGAGGGGCTACACCTTC; cdr3_aa: CASGWTGRGYTF
v_call: TRBV20-1; d_call: NA; j_call: TRBJ2-5; clone_size: many; cdr3_nt: TGCAGTGCCCCCCGGGACAAAGAGACCCAGTACTTC; cdr3_aa: CSAPRDKETQYF
v_call: TRBV29-1; d_call: NA; j_call: TRBJ2-5; clone_size: NA; cdr3_nt: TGCAGCATCCTGGCAGGGGCGGAAGAGACCCAGTACTTC; cdr3_aa: CSILAGAEETQYF
v_call: TRBV19; d_call: TRBD1; j_call: TRBJ1-1; clone_size: NA; cdr3_nt: TGTGCCACCCCCCGGGACAGGGGGCGGACTGAAGCTTTCTTT; cdr3_aa: CATPRDRGRTEAFF
v_call: TRBV5-1; d_call: NA; j_call: TRBJ2-5; clone_size: few; cdr3_nt: TGCGCCAGCAGCTGGACAGAGTCCAAGCCCCAAGAGACCCAGTACTTC; cdr3_aa: CASSWTESKPQETQYF
v_call: TRBV15; d_call: NA; j_call: TRBJ1-4; clone_size: NA; cdr3_nt: TGTGCCACCAGCAGAGATCAAGGGGGAACTAATGAAAAACTGTTTTTT; cdr3_aa: CATSRDQGGTNEKLFF
v_call: TRBV4-1; d_call: TRBD1; j_call: TRBJ2-2; clone_size: few; cdr3_nt: TGCGCCAGCAGCCAAGAGGACAGGGTTACCGGGGAGCTGTTTTTT; cdr3_aa: CASSQEDRVTGELFF
v_call: TRBV5-4; d_call: TRBD2; j_call: TRBJ2-5; clone_size: NA; cdr3_nt: TGTGCCAGCGCGGGACTAGCGGGAGGAGGGAGGGAGACCCAGTACTTC; cdr3_aa: CASAGLAGGGRETQYF
v_call: TRBV5-5; d_call: TRBD1; j_call: TRBJ1-2; clone_size: many; cdr3_nt: TGTGCCAGCAGCTTGAGGGGACAGCTCGATAGCTACACCTTC; cdr3_aa: CASSLRGQLDSYTF
v_call: TRBV4-3; d_call: NA; j_call: TRBJ1-5; clone_size: many; cdr3_nt: TGCGCCAGCAGCCAAGGTTGGCAGGGCGGCCAGCCCCAGCATTTT; cdr3_aa: CASSQGWQGGQPQHF
v_call: TRBV3-1; d_call: NA; j_call: TRBJ2-7; clone_size: many; cdr3_nt: TGTGCCAGCAGCCAAGATCCCGGGACATCCTACGAGCAGTACTTC; cdr3_aa: CASSQDPGTSYEQYF
v_call: TRBV10-3; d_call: NA; j_call: TRBJ2-7; clone_size: NA; cdr3_nt: TGTGCCATCAGGTGGGGCAGGGGCTACGAGCAGTACTTC; cdr3_aa: CAIRWGRGYEQYF
v_call: TRBV25-1; d_call: NA; j_call: TRBJ2-7; clone_size: NA; cdr3_nt: TGTGCCAGCAGTTTAGACTTTCAGAGCTCCTACGAGCAGTACTTC; cdr3_aa: CASSLDFQSSYEQYF
v_call: TRBV7-2; d_call: TRBD2; j_call: TRBJ2-7; clone_size: NA; cdr3_nt: TGTGCCAGCAGCCCTAGGAGGGCTAGCGGGTTCTACGAGCAGTACTTC; cdr3_aa: CASSPRRASGFYEQYF
v_call: TRBV29-1; d_call: TRBD1; j_call: TRBJ1-4; clone_size: NA; cdr3_nt: TGCAGCAGTTACCGAGGGGGCAGTGAAAAACTGTTTTTT; cdr3_aa: CSSYRGGSEKLFF
v_call: TRBV5-1; d_call: TRBD2; j_call: TRBJ2-5; clone_size: NA; cdr3_nt: TGCGCCAGCAGCTTGGAGGGCCTAGCGGGAGCTTCAGAGACCCAGTACTTC; cdr3_aa: CASSLEGLAGASETQYF
v_call: TRBV7-6; d_call: TRBD1; j_call: TRBJ1-2; clone_size: NA; cdr3_nt: TGTGCCAGCAGCGCAGGGGGAGTTGACTATGGCTACACCTTC; cdr3_aa: CASSAGGVDYGYTF
v_call: TRBV20-1; d_call: TRBD1; j_call: TRBJ2-5; clone_size: NA; cdr3_nt: TGCAGTGCTAGACGGACAGGGGGGCAAGAGACCCAGTACTTC; cdr3_aa: CSARRTGGQETQYF